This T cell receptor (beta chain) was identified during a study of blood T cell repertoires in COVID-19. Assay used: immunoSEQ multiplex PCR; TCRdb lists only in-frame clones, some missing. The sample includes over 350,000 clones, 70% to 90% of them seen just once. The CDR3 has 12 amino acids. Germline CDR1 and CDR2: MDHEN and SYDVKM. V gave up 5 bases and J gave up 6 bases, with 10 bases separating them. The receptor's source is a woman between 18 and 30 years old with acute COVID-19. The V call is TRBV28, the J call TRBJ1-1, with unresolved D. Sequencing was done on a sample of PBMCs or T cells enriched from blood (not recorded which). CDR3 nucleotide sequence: TGTGCCAGCAGTACCGGACTTTCTGAAGCTTTCTTT. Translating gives CASSTGLSEAFF.